The 4 T cell receptor beta chains below all came from one sample that was sequenced in a study of T cell clonality in common variable immunodeficiency. Sequencing was performed with immunoSEQ multiplex PCR; in TCRdb, only in-frame clones are kept and a portion is missing. Recorded here are approximately 34,000 clones, none singletons. Sequencing was done on a sample of peripheral blood mononuclear cells. The receptors derive from a person aged 18 to 69 in good health.

In this sample, this clone turned up many times. The DNA ends 3 residues before the CDR3 does, and the rest of the CDR3 is filled in from the germline J gene. The chain recombines TRBV6-4 with TRBJ2-1, with TRBD2 identical over 12 bases. V was pared by 2 bases and J by 0 bases, with 5 bases of the junction left unmatched. CDR3 length: 18 residues. Germline values: CDR1 MRHNA, CDR2 SNTAGT. Partial CDR3 DNA: TGTGCCAGCAGTGACGAACTAGCGGGAGGAAGCTCCTACAATGAG. This sequence encodes CASSDELAGGSSYNE. From start to end, the CDR3 is CASSDELAGGSSYNEQFF.

This clone has more than one count but fewer than ten. An end of the junction does not agree with germline; a read error may underlie this. The read stops 3 residues short of the end of the CDR3; the missing end is completed from the germline J gene. This CDR3 is also generated by other DNA sequences in the sample. V is TRBV10-2 and J is TRBJ1-3, with 7 bases that match TRBD1. The CDR3 spans 18 residues. CDR1 is WSHSY and CDR2 is SAAADI in the germline V gene. CDR3 bases read: TGCGCCAGCATAACAGGGGCCGTGATCCCTAGCTCTGGAAACACG. It translates to CASITGAVIPSSGNT. The full CDR3 reads CASITGAVIPSSGNTIYF.

This clone has at least ten counts. The CDR3 end falls 3 residues outside the read, so it is completed with the germline J gene. V gene TRBV5-1 combines with J gene TRBJ2-5, with 9 bases aligning to TRBD2. The CDR3 loop spans 15 amino acids. J gave up 4 bases and V 3 bases, and 7 bases lay outside the gene matches. Germline CDR1 is SGHRS and CDR2 is YFSETQ. Here the CDR3 reads CASSSIPTSGETQYF. The CDR3 bases that were read are TGCGCCAGCAGCTCGATCCCGACTAGCGGAGAGACC.

The table lists this clone with many counts. The sequence runs out 3 residues before the end of the CDR3; the remainder is reconstructed from the germline J gene. V is TRBV6-2 or TRBV6-3 and J is TRBJ1-4; D is perhaps TRBD1 (5 bases). CDR1 and CDR2 (germline): MNHEY, SVGEGT. Trimming removed 7 bases at V and 8 bases at J, with 20 bases between. The CDR3 has 15 residues. The CDR3 DNA, read in part, is TGTGCCAGCACTCTCCACGAGGGGTCTTCGGAAAAA. Translation: CASTLHEGSSEK. Given in full, the CDR3 is CASTLHEGSSEKLFF.